The entry below describes one T cell receptor (beta chain). The antigen is not known. This sample is part of a study of cytomegalovirus exposure and HLA in healthy donors. General observations from the study: Donor immune exposure was known only as CMV serostatus. Later on, an analysis found that several of the most significant clusters appeared to be linked to common viral pathogens, which included parvovirus B19. It was taken for granted in presence/absence analyses that sequencing depth across donors was roughly uniform. Judged likely to be a sequencing artifact was a cluster of highly shared sequence variants.

The PCR ran on 60 Vbeta and 13 Jbeta primers. Libraries were prepared by immunoSEQ multiplex PCR; TCRdb keeps only in-frame clonotypes and omits some of them. This table has around 170,000 clones, about 84% appearing once. Germline CDR1 MGHRA, CDR2 YSYEKL. This CDR3 comprises 13 residues. Trimming took 3 bases from V and 5 from J, leaving 9 bases between them. This clonotype was obtained from a man in his fifties or sixties in good health and CMV-seronegative. This chain joins TRBV4-1 and TRBJ2-3; possibly TRBD1 for D (5 bases). Sequenced sample: PBMCs. CDR3 nucleotides: TGCGCCAGCAGCCACTACCAGGGAGATACGCAGTATTTT. This gives the protein CASSHYQGDTQYF.